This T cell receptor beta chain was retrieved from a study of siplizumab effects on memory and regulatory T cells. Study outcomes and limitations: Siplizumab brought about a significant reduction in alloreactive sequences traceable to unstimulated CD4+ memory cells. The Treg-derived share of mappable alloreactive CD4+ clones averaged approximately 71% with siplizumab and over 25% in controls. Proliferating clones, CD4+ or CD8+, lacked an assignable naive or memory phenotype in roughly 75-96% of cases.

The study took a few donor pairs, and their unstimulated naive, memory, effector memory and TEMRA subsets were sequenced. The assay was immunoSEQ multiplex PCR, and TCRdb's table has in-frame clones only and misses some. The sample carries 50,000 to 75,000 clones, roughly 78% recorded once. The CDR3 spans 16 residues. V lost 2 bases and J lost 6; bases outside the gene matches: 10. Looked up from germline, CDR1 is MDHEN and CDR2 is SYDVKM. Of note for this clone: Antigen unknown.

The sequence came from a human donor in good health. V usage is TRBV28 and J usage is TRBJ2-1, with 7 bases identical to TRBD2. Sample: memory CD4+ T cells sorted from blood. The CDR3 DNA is TGTGCCAGCAGTTTAGTACGGGGGGATCGGGGCAATGAGCAGTTCTTC. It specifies CASSLVRGDRGNEQFF.